This T cell receptor beta chain was captured by sequencing in a study of blood T cell repertoires in COVID-19 (dated by TCRdb to 2018 to 2020). At the level of the whole study: Samples covering the acute and convalescent phases of COVID-19 were provided by collaborators in the United States, Italy and Spain. The prospective study material was composed of cDNA or gDNA derived from T cells, B-cell-depleted T cells, or PBMCs. Subjects who had been exposed to COVID-19, were actively infected with it, or had recovered from it provided the deeply sampled blood TCRbeta repertoires that made up the dataset. The repertoires were made available in a free public database intended to serve as a resource for research on the immune response to SARS-CoV-2. The samples were drawn from the first 160 participants of the ongoing ImmuneRACE study and from 1,254 subjects provided by 6 global collaborators. Nearly every sample came with metadata listing a de-identified subject ID, COVID-19 status, age in years and sex. Where available, HLA class I and class II types were obtained from metadata supplied by the sample provider rather than from assay-based typing. Findings and caveats that apply to the study as a whole: The quantity of clinical and demographic metadata differed by source and by participant and was supplied without curation.

Per the germline V gene, LGHNA is the CDR1 and YSLEER is the CDR2. The germline V and J ends show losses of 0 bases and 4 bases respectively, and no gene match explains 8 bases of the junction. The CDR3 contains 17 residues, cysteine and phenylalanine counted. Only the CDR3 DNA stays, 51 bases, in frame from base 1. With regard to this clone: The antigen it binds to is not known. Base qualities are not recorded, but no much larger clone differs from it by a single base.

In the prospective study, participants were about 18 to 95 years old, resided in 25 or so geographic areas of the United States, and were enrolled through a virtual design. Cohort assignment in the prospective study relied on participant-reported clinical history from a screening survey and a study questionnaire. ImmuneRACE Cohort 3 recovered participants were defined by two consecutive negative NP/OP PCR tests, healthcare professional clearance, or symptom resolution. In the prospective study, mobile phlebotomists collected whole blood, serum and a nasopharyngeal or oropharyngeal swab from each participant. Over an approximately 2-month period, participants in the prospective study had the option of providing additional blood draws and questionnaires. Before DNA extraction, prospective study blood samples were shipped either frozen or at room temperature. TCRbeta CDR3 regions were amplified from genomic DNA using the immunoSEQ Assay, a bias-controlled multiplex PCR. As for how the authors treated the data: The number of nucleated cells in each sample was estimated from the amplification of reference gene primers within the assay. To quantify the absolute abundance of each unique TCRbeta CDR3 rearrangement, sequence reads were collapsed and filtered. Productive Simpson clonality was computed per sample as the square root of Simpson's diversity index over productive rearrangements. The table was pulled from immuneACCESS by TCRdb, which kept in-frame rearrangements only. Such tables lose some clones; where checked, under half of the loss comes from unresolved V genes, and the rest has no known cause. That table furnishes V, J and clone size, whereas the DNA furnished D and trimming. The sample includes 350,000 or so clones, with 92% observed a single time. Clones ranked in the top ten supply around 18% of the sample.

The chain was built from TRBV4-3 and TRBJ1-3, and 8 junctional nucleotides match TRBD1. The TCR originated in a woman aged 30 to 39 who had recovered from COVID-19. The sequenced material came from PBMCs or T cells enriched from blood (not recorded which). Read as DNA, the sequence is TGCGCCAGCAGCCAAGACATAGGACAGGGTATCGGAAACACCATATATTTT. It specifies CASSQDIGQGIGNTIYF.